The 23 T cell receptor beta chains reported below all come from one sample, sequenced in a study of shared clonotypes between healthy human individuals. The repertoire was sequenced with immunoSEQ multiplex PCR; TCRdb's copy has only in-frame clones and lacks some. The data contain about 2.4 million clones, approximately 93% of them seen just once; the ten biggest clones take up about 0.39%. Sequenced: naive CD4+ T cells from PBMCs. Subset specified: CD45RA+ positively selected. Receptors were obtained from a man younger than 35 in good health. Some clones in this sample may be carry-over from other donors' samples.

CDR3 sequence reads: CASSSGPQGGETQYF. The CDR3 coding sequence is TGTGCCAGCAGCTCCGGGCCGCAGGGCGGAGAGACCCAGTACTTC. The genes are TRBV5-8 and TRBJ2-5; possibly TRBD1 for D (5 bases). From germline, CDR1 is SGHTS and CDR2 YDEGEE. Trimming pared 3 bases from V and 4 bases from J, leaving 16 bases between. The CDR3 is made up of 15 amino acids.

As to this clone: The same CDR3 arises from other DNA sequences in this sample as well. The V gene is TRBV5-1, the J gene TRBJ1-5, with a possible D match to TRBD1 (5 bases). This CDR3 has 14 amino acids. V was trimmed by 1 base and J by 2 bases, leaving 7 bases between them. Germline V gene data show CDR1 as SGHRS and CDR2 as YFSETQ. The CDR3 sequence is CASSLLGGNQPQHF. CDR3 in DNA: TGCGCCAGCAGCTTGTTAGGGGGCAATCAGCCCCAGCATTTT. Supplemented by reference TRBV5-1 and TRBJ1-5, the full variable domain reads KAGVTQTPRYLIKTRGQQVTLSCSPISGHRSVSWYQQTPGQGLQFLFEYFSETQRNKGNFPGRFSGRQFSNSRSEMNVSTLELGDSALYLCASSLLGGNQPQHFGDGTRLSIL.

The rearrangement uses TRBV19 and TRBJ2-7, with 9 positions matching TRBD2. Trimming took 5 bases from V and 6 from J; bases not matched to a gene: 17. The CDR3 contains 17 residues. Germline V gene lookup returns CDR1 LNHDA and CDR2 SQIVND (reference sequence). DNA of the CDR3: TGTGCCAGTAGTCCCTCCGGCGGCGGGAGGGCCCTCGGCGAGCAGTACTTC. Protein: CASSPSGGGRALGEQYF.

CDR3 in amino acids: CASSARILEIYEQYF. The CDR3 DNA is TGTGCCAGCAGTGCCAGGATTCTCGAAATCTACGAGCAGTACTTC. The rearrangement joins TRBV2 to TRBJ2-7; D remains unclear. CDR1 is SNHLY and CDR2 is FYNNEI in the germline V gene. V was pared by 4 bases and J by 3 bases, with 16 bases between. The CDR3 length is 15 residues.

The V and J genes are TRBV12-5 and TRBJ2-3; tentative D call: TRBD2 (6 bases). Trimming stripped 3 bases from V and 5 bases from J, with 15 bases between. In germline, CDR1 is LGHNT, CDR2 FRNRAP. The CDR3 length is 15 residues. The CDR3 nucleotides read TGTGCTAGTGGTTTTGGCGGGATGCGCGGAGATACGCAGTATTTT. It specifies CASGFGGMRGDTQYF.

The J gene is TRBJ2-5, the V gene TRBV19, with 8 bases aligning to TRBD2. After removal of 3 bases from V and 5 bases from J, the junction contained 8 bases not matched to a gene. The germline gives CDR1 LNHDA, CDR2 SQIVND (reference sequence). The CDR3 contains 15 residues. The CDR3 DNA reads as TGTGCCAGTAGTATTTCGGGAGGGCCGGTTGAGACCCAGTACTTC. The encoded protein is CASSISGGPVETQYF.

Worth noting for this clone: At the DNA level, this CDR3 is encoded by other sequences in the same sample as well. This chain links TRBV28 with TRBJ1-1; D remains ambiguous. Germline assignment: CDR1 MDHEN and CDR2 SYDVKM. CDR3 size: 13 residues. Between the trimmed V and J ends, which lost 2 bases and 0 bases, there was a span of 4 bases. The CDR3: CASSLMMNTEAFF. For the CDR3, the DNA is TGTGCCAGCAGTTTAATGATGAACACTGAAGCTTTCTTT.

CDR3 region: CAWRGANTEAFF. In nucleotides, the CDR3 is TGTGCCTGGAGAGGCGCAAACACTGAAGCTTTCTTT. The V and J genes are TRBV30 and TRBJ1-1; D uncertain. The germline V gene has CDR1 GTSNPN and CDR2 SVGIG (reference sequence). The CDR3 totals 12 residues. V lost 3 bases and J lost 2, with 7 bases in between. Complete variable domain (other parts from reference TRBV30 and TRBJ1-1): SQTIHQWPATLVQPVGSPLSLECTVEGTSNPNLYWYRQAAGRGLQLLFYSVGIGQISSEVPQNLSASRPQDRQFILSSKKLLLSDSGFYLCAWRGANTEAFFGQGTRLTVV.

The V gene is TRBV6-5, the J gene TRBJ2-5; TRBD2 matches 7 bases. CDR1 is MNHEY, CDR2 SVGAGI, per germline. The CDR3 totals 13 residues. With V trimmed by 2 bases and J by 7 bases, 4 bases remained unmatched. This CDR3 reads CASSYGRGGTQYF. For the CDR3, the DNA is TGTGCCAGCAGTTACGGGAGGGGAGGGACCCAGTACTTC.

The chain carries TRBV6-5 and TRBJ1-3; no clear D. Germline CDR1 MNHEY, CDR2 SVGAGI. The CDR3 spans 13 residues. Trimming removed 5 bases from V and 3 bases from J, with 8 bases in between. The CDR3, as DNA: TGTGCCAGCAGTCCCCAAGTTGGAAACACCATATATTTT. Protein sequence: CASSPQVGNTIYF.

The chain combines TRBV5-1 with TRBJ2-3; D may be TRBD1 (5 bases). CDR1 is SGHRS and CDR2 is YFSETQ in the germline V gene. The germline V and J ends were trimmed by 6 bases and 3 bases, with 17 bases remaining between them. CDR3 size: 15 residues. The chain's CDR3 is CASTVLPGSTDTQYF. DNA of the CDR3: TGCGCCAGCACCGTTTTACCAGGGTCTACAGATACGCAGTATTTT.

J is TRBJ2-3 and V is TRBV6-5; 11 bases are a match to TRBD2. The CDR3 extends over 16 amino acids. After removal of 2 bases from V and 2 bases from J, the junction contained 3 bases not matched to a gene. CDR1 and CDR2 from the germline V gene are MNHEY and SVGAGI. CDR3 sequence: CASSYRTSGPTDTQYF. The CDR3 DNA is TGTGCCAGCAGTTACCGGACTAGCGGGCCCACAGATACGCAGTATTTT.

CDR3 amino acids: CASSQAMGTGVAFF. The DNA for the CDR3 is TGTGCCAGCAGCCAGGCTATGGGGACAGGGGTAGCTTTCTTT. The chain has TRBV4-2 and TRBJ1-1; 10 nucleotides line up with TRBD1. Trimming removed 3 bases from V and 10 bases from J; junction bases left unmatched: 8. This CDR3 is built from 14 residues. Germline CDR1 is LGHNA and CDR2 is YNFKEQ.

The chain employs TRBV27 and TRBJ2-2; tentative D call: TRBD2 (7 bases). The germline V gene encodes CDR1 MNHEY and CDR2 SMNVEV (reference sequence). Trimming shortened V by 8 bases and J by 3 bases, and 13 bases separated the two germline ends. This CDR3 contains 14 residues. CDR3 in DNA: TGTGCCAGCCGGGGCGGGGGCTACACCGGGGAGCTGTTTTTT. Residues: CASRGGGYTGELFF.

V and J are TRBV28 and TRBJ2-3; TRBD1 or TRBD2 may be the D gene (5 bases each). V dropped 3 bases and J dropped 9 bases, with 13 bases sitting between them. In germline, CDR1 is MDHEN, CDR2 SYDVKM. CDR3 size: 13 residues. The CDR3 loop is CASSFGTRETQYF. The CDR3 DNA follows: TGTGCCAGCAGTTTCGGGACCCGTGAGACGCAGTATTTT.

This chain links TRBV7-9 with TRBJ2-1; 7 bases are a match to TRBD2. V shed 5 bases, J shed 8 bases, and the junction held 9 bases outside the gene matches. CDR1 and CDR2 from the germline V gene are SEHNR and FQNEAQ (reference sequence). The CDR3 consists of 14 residues. The DNA of the CDR3 is TGTGCCAGCAGCCCTCTGGGGGGGATAGATGAGCAGTTCTTC. Amino acids: CASSPLGGIDEQFF.

This clone was observed a single time. The chain joins TRBV7-2 to TRBJ2-3; no firm D call. Germline V gene sequence: CDR1 SGHTA, CDR2 FQGNSA. Trimming took off 4 bases at V and 8 bases at J, with 13 bases between the two ends. There are 13 residues in the CDR3. The CDR3 protein is CASSSTVPPTQYF. CDR3 bases: TGTGCCAGCAGCTCTACCGTCCCCCCTACGCAGTATTTT.

V usage is TRBV2 and J usage is TRBJ2-3, with TRBD2 matching over 10 bases. The CDR3 runs 16 residues. V lost 2 bases to trimming and J lost 4 bases; unmatched junction nucleotides: 6. Germline assignment: CDR1 SNHLY and CDR2 FYNNEI. The CDR3 loop reads CASSESVLAGADTQYF. CDR3 coding DNA: TGTGCCAGCAGTGAATCCGTGCTAGCGGGAGCAGATACGCAGTATTTT.

The chain links TRBV9 to TRBJ2-3; the D gene is possibly TRBD2 (6 bases). The CDR3 spans 14 residues. Germline CDR1 and CDR2: SGDLS and YYNGEE. V shed 2 bases and J shed 3 bases, with 10 bases lying between them. The CDR3, as DNA: TGTGCCAGCAGCGTCGTCGGGAGAACAGATACGCAGTATTTT. It codes for CASSVVGRTDTQYF.

In regard to this clone: The same CDR3 can be traced to other DNA sequences in this sample. This chain joins TRBV9 and TRBJ2-1; weak D call: TRBD1 (5 bases). Germline loops: CDR1 SGDLS, CDR2 YYNGEE. The CDR3 contains 15 residues. Trimming took off 3 bases at V and 0 bases at J, with 10 bases between the two ends. The CDR3 DNA is TGTGCCAGCAGCGCTCTAGGGGACTCCTACAATGAGCAGTTCTTC. The encoded protein is CASSALGDSYNEQFF.

The V and J genes are TRBV5-1 and TRBJ2-5; 11 bases are a match to TRBD2. The germline CDR1 and CDR2 sequences are SGHRS and YFSETQ. With 2 bases clipped from V and 5 bases from J, the junction kept 14 bases outside the gene matches. CDR3 length equals 18 residues. The CDR3 is CASSLNGLAGGGWETQYF. CDR3 DNA: TGCGCCAGCAGCTTAAATGGGCTAGCGGGAGGTGGATGGGAGACCCAGTACTTC.

This chain connects TRBV11-3 to TRBJ1-3, with unresolved D. CDR3 length equals 14 residues. The V end was cut by 2 bases, the J end by 2 bases, with 7 bases between. CDR1 is SGHNT, CDR2 YENEEA, per germline. The CDR3 sequence is CASSLNSAGNTIYF. For the CDR3, the DNA is TGTGCCAGCAGCTTAAACTCAGCTGGAAACACCATATATTTT.

The chain uses TRBV2 and TRBJ2-3; 7 nucleotides agree with TRBD2. Looked up from germline, CDR1 is SNHLY and CDR2 is FYNNEI. The CDR3 has 14 amino acids. Trimming cost V 5 bases and J 3 bases; bases outside gene matches: 5. CDR3 sequence reads: CASSREGGTDTQYF. The DNA for the CDR3 is TGTGCCAGCAGTAGGGAGGGTGGAACAGATACGCAGTATTTT.